This TCR beta chain came from a study of lymphopenia after photon versus proton radiotherapy. Study observations and caveats: After the lymphocyte nadir, photon-treated repertoires showed oligoclonal expansion, especially of CD8+ Temra cells.

TCRdb's copy holds only in-frame clones and misses some; the assay was immunoSEQ multiplex PCR. The sample shows approximately 53,000 clones, more than 90% of them seen only once. A word on this clone: Its antigen remains unknown.

The sample in question was peripheral blood, obtained from a patient treated with photon-based radiotherapy. The clonotype originates from a woman in her forties with cholangiocarcinoma.

The CDR3 DNA reads as TGTGCCAGCAGCTCGGTGTGGAACCAGTACTTC. Amino acid sequence: CASSSVWNQYF. This chain links TRBV7-2 with TRBJ2-5; D ambiguous. CDR1 SGHTA and CDR2 FQGNSA come from the germline V gene. This CDR3 has 11 amino acids. V lost 4 bases and J 10 bases, leaving 10 bases between the germline ends.